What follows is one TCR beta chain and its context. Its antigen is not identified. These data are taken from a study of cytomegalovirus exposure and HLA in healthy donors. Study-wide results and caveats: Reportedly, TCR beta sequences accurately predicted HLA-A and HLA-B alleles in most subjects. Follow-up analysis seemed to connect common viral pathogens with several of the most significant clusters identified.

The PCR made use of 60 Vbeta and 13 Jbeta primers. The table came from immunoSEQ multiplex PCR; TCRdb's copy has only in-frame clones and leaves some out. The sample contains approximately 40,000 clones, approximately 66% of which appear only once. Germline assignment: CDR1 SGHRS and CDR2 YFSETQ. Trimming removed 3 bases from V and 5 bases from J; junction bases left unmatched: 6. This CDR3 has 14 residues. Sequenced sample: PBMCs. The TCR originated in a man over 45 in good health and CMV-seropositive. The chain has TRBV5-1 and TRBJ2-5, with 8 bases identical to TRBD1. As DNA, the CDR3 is TGCGCCAGCAGCTATCAGGGGGCTGGGGAGACCCAGTACTTC. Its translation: CASSYQGAGETQYF.